This T cell receptor (beta chain) is from a study of T cells in women clearing cervical HPV infection. Overall study findings and caveats: CIN3+ cases had significantly higher TCR repertoire richness than controls, but evenness did not differ.

The CDR3 consists of 14 residues. From germline, CDR1 is SQVTM and CDR2 ANQGSEA. Trimming removed 6 bases from V and 4 bases from J; junction bases left unmatched: 6. Comment on this clone: No antigen is known for it. The read gets to within 3 residues of the CDR3 end, and the germline J gene fills in the rest.

The protocol was immunoSEQ multiplex PCR, while the TCRdb copy is restricted to in-frame clones and leaves out a portion. The sample table includes about 26,000 clones. This chain links TRBV29-1 with TRBJ1-5, with 10 bases identical to TRBD1. This sequence originates from a woman between 18 and 75 years old with a cervical HPV16 infection that either progressed to CIN3+ or cleared (not recorded which). Material: blood buffy coat. The covered CDR3 bases are TGCAGCGTCTCACTGGGACAGGGGAATCAGCCC. Translated, it gives CSVSLGQGNQP. The whole CDR3 protein reads CSVSLGQGNQPQHF.